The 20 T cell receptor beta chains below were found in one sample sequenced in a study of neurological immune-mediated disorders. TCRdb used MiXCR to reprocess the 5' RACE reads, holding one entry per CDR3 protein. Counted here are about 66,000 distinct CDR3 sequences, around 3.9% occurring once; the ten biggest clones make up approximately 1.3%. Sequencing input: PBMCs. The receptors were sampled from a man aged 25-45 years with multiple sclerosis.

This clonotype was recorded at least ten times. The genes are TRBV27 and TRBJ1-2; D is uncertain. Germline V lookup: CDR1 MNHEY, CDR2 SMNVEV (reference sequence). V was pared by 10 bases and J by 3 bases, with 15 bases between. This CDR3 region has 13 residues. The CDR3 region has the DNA TGTGCCACGGCCCCCGGGGTCTACTATGGCTACACCTTC. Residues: CATAPGVYYGYTF.

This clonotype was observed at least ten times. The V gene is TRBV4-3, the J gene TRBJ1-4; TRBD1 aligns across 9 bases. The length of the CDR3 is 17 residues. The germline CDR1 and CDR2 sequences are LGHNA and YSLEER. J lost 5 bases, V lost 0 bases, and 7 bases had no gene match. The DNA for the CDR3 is TGCGCCAGCAGCCAAGAGGGACAGGGCTTCGGGAATGAAAAACTGTTTTTT. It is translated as CASSQEGQGFGNEKLFF.

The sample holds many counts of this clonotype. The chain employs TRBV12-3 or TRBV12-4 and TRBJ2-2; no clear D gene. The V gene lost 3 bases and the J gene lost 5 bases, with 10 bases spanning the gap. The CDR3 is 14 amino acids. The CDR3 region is CASSLGWITGELFF. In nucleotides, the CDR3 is TGTGCCAGCAGTTTGGGGTGGATAACCGGGGAGCTGTTTTTT.

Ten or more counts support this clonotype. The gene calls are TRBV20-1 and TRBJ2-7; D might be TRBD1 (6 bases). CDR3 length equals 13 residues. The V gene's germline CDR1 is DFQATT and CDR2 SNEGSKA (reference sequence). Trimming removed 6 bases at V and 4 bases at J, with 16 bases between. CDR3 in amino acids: CSALTQGEYEQYF. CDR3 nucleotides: TGCAGTGCCCTAACACAGGGAGAGTACGAGCAGTACTTC.

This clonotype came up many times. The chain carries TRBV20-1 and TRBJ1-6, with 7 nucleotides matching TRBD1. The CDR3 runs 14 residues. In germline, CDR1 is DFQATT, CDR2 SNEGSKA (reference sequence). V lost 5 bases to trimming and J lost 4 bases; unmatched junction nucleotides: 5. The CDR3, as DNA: TGCAGTGCTGGGACAGTTCAGTATAATTCACCCCTCCACTTT. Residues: CSAGTVQYNSPLHF.

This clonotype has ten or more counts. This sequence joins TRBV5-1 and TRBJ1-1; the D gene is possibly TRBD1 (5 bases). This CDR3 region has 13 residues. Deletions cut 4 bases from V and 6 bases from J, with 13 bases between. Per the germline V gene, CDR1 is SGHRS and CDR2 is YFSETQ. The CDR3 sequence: CASSVAGWPEAFF. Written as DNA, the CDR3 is TGCGCCAGCAGCGTAGCAGGGTGGCCTGAAGCTTTCTTT. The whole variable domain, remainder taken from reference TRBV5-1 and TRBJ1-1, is KAGVTQTPRYLIKTRGQQVTLSCSPISGHRSVSWYQQTPGQGLQFLFEYFSETQRNKGNFPGRFSGRQFSNSRSEMNVSTLELGDSALYLCASSVAGWPEAFFGQGTRLTVV.

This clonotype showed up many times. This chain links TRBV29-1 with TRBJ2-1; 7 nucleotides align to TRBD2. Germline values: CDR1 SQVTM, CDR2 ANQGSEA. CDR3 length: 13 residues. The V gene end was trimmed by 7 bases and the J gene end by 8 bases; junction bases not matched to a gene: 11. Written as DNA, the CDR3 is TGCAGCGCCCGGGGCGGGGGATCGGATGAGCAGTTCTTC. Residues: CSARGGGSDEQFF.

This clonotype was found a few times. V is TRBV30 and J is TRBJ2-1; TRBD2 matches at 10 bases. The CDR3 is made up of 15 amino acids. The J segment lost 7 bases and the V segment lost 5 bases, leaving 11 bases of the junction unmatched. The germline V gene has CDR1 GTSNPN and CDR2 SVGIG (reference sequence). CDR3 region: CAWRAQRGGRNEQFF. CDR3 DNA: TGTGCCTGGCGAGCCCAGCGGGGGGGCAGAAATGAGCAGTTCTTC.

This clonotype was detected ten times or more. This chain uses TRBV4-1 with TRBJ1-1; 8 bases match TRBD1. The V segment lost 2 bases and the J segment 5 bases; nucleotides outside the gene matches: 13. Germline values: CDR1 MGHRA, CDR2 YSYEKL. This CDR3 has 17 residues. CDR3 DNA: TGCGCCAGCAGCCAATCTTCGGGACAGGCGAGGGGAACTGAAGCTTTCTTT. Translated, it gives CASSQSSGQARGTEAFF.

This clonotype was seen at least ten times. CDR3 protein: CASSLKSPVGTEAFF. CDR3 bases: TGCGCCAGCAGCTTAAAGTCCCCAGTCGGCACTGAAGCTTTCTTT. The rearrangement joins TRBV5-1 to TRBJ1-1; D is unresolved. Germline-derived CDR1 and CDR2 are SGHRS and YFSETQ. Deletions cut 2 bases from V and 4 bases from J, with 15 bases between. CDR3 length equals 15 residues. Using reference TRBV5-1 and TRBJ1-1 for the parts outside the CDR3, the full variable domain is KAGVTQTPRYLIKTRGQQVTLSCSPISGHRSVSWYQQTPGQGLQFLFEYFSETQRNKGNFPGRFSGRQFSNSRSEMNVSTLELGDSALYLCASSLKSPVGTEAFFGQGTRLTVV.

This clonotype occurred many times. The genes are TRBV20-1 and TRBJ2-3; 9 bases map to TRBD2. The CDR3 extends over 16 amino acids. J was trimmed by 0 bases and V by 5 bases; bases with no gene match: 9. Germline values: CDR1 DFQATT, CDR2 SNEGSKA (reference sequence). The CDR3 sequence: CSAANRLAVSTDTQYF. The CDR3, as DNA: TGCAGTGCTGCGAACCGACTAGCGGTAAGCACAGATACGCAGTATTTT.

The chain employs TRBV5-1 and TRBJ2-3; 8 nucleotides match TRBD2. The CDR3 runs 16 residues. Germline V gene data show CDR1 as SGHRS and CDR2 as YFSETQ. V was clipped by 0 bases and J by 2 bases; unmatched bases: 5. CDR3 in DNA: TGCGCCAGCAGCTTGGCCAGCGGGGGATTCACAGATACGCAGTATTTT. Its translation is CASSLASGGFTDTQYF.

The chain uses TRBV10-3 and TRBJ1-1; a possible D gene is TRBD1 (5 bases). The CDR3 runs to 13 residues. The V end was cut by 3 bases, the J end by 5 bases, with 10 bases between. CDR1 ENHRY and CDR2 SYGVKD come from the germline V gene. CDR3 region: CAISEEGRTEAFF. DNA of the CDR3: TGTGCCATCAGTGAAGAGGGGAGGACTGAAGCTTTCTTT.

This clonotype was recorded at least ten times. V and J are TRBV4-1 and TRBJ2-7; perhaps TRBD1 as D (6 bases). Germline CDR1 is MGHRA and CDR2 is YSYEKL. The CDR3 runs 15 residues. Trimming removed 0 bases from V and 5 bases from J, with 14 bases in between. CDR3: CASSQDPTGPNEQYF. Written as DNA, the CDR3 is TGCGCCAGCAGCCAAGACCCTACAGGGCCCAACGAGCAGTACTTC.

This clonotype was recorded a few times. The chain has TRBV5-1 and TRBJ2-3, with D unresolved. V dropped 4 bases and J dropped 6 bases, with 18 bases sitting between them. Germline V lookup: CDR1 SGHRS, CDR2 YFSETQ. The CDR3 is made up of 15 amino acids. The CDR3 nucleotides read TGCGCCAGCAGCCCTGGTGGCGGTTTAGGTGATACGCAGTATTTT. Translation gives CASSPGGGLGDTQYF.

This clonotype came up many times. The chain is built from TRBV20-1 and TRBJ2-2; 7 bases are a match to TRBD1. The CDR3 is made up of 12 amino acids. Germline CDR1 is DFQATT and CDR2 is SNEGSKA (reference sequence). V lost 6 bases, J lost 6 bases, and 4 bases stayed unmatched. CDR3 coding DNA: TGCAGTGCGGAACAGGGGTCCGGGGAGCTGTTTTTT. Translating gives CSAEQGSGELFF.

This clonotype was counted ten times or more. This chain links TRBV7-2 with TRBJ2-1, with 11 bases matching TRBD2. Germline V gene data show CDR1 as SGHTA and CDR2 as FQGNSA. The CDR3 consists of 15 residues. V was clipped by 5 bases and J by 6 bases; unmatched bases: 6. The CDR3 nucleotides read TGTGCCAGCAGCCCCTATAGCGGGGGGGCCAATGAGCAGTTCTTC. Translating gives CASSPYSGGANEQFF.

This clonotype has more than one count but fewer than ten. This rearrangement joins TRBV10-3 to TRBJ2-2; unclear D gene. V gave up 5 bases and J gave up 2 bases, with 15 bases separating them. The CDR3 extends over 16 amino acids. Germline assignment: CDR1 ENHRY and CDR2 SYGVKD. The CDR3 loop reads CAISNGPTLNTGELFF. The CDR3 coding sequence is TGTGCCATCAGTAATGGGCCGACGCTCAACACCGGGGAGCTGTTTTTT.

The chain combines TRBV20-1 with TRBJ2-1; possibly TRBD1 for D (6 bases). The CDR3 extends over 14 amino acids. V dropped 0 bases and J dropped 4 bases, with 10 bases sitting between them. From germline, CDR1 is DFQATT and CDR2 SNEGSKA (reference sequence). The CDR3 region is CSARDRGGYNEQFF. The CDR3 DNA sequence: TGCAGTGCTAGAGATCGAGGGGGATACAATGAGCAGTTCTTC.

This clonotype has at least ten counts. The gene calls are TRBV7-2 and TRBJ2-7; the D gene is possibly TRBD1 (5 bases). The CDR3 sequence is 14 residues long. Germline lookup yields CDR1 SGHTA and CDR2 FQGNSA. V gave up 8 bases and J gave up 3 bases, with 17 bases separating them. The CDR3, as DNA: TGTGCCAGCGGTCCCCAGGGCTTCATCTACGAGCAGTACTTC. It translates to CASGPQGFIYEQYF.